The 7 T cell receptor beta chains listed next were all sequenced from one sample in a study of blood T cell repertoires in COVID-19 (dated by TCRdb to about 2020). The library was generated by the immunoSEQ multiplex PCR assay. Entries here come from immuneACCESS through TCRdb and include only in-frame sequences with V and J called. Some clones fail to appear in such tables; in the studies checked, an unresolved V gene covers under half of the shortfall, and the cause of the remainder is unknown. For this sample there are tens of thousands of clones; around 89% appear just once. Around 1.6% of the sample is taken by the ten largest. Sequencing was performed on peripheral blood. These receptor sequences come from a man aged 60-69 years with acute or convalescent COVID-19.

The chain uses TRBV11-2 and TRBJ1-1; D possibly corresponds to TRBD1 (6 bases). Trimming removed 2 bases at V and 3 bases at J, with 7 bases between. This CDR3 is built from 13 residues. Germline CDR1 SGHAT, CDR2 FQNNGV. Here the CDR3 reads CASSLQGYTEAFF. The CDR3, as DNA: TGTGCCAGCAGCTTACAGGGGTACACTGAAGCTTTCTTT.

The chain combines TRBV29-1 with TRBJ2-3; D is possibly TRBD2 (5 bases). There are 16 residues in the CDR3. V was pared by 3 bases and J by 1 base, with 17 bases between. Per germline, CDR1 SQVTM and CDR2 ANQGSEA. CDR3 loop: CSVDGETTQRTDTQYF. In DNA form, the CDR3 reads TGCAGCGTTGATGGGGAGACAACCCAGCGCACAGATACGCAGTATTTT.

This rearrangement joins TRBV19 to TRBJ2-7; 9 bases align to TRBD2. The CDR3 is 14 residues long. Per germline, CDR1 LNHDA and CDR2 SQIVND (reference sequence). The V and J ends lost 4 bases and 7 bases, in that order; junction bases with no gene match: 8. The DNA of the CDR3 is TGTGCCAGTAGTACCAGGACTAGCGTGGGGGAGCAGTACTTC. Residues: CASSTRTSVGEQYF.

The chain uses TRBV19 and TRBJ1-1; D ambiguous. V was clipped by 4 bases and J by 2 bases, with 8 bases between them. Looked up from germline, CDR1 is LNHDA and CDR2 is SQIVND (reference sequence). The CDR3 loop spans 13 amino acids. CDR3 residues: CASSNPVNTEAFF. In nucleotides, the CDR3 is TGTGCCAGTAGTAACCCGGTAAACACTGAAGCTTTCTTT.

This chain joins TRBV5-1 and TRBJ1-5; TRBD1 aligns across 9 bases. V lost 4 bases and J lost 5; bases outside the gene matches: 7. CDR3 size: 15 residues. Germline CDR1 SGHRS, CDR2 YFSETQ. CDR3 amino acids: CASSIQGARDQPQHF. Written as DNA, the CDR3 is TGCGCCAGCAGCATACAGGGGGCCCGCGATCAGCCCCAGCATTTT.

This chain connects TRBV6-5 to TRBJ1-2; 10 nucleotides align to TRBD1. The trim removed 8 bases at V and 8 bases at J, leaving 8 bases unmatched. The CDR3 loop spans 13 amino acids. CDR1 and CDR2 from the germline V gene are MNHEY and SVGAGI. CDR3 region: CASPYRDRGGYTF. The CDR3, as DNA: TGTGCCAGCCCCTACCGGGACAGGGGCGGCTACACCTTC.

This sequence joins TRBV3-1 (or the pseudogene TRBV3-2) and TRBJ2-2; D gene unclear. This CDR3 has 14 amino acids. V lost 1 base to trimming and J lost 6 bases, with 9 bases between them. Per germline, CDR1 LGHDT and CDR2 YNNKEL (reference sequence). The CDR3 loop reads CASSQVQEAGELFF. CDR3 DNA: TGTGCCAGCAGCCAAGTTCAAGAGGCCGGGGAGCTGTTTTTT.